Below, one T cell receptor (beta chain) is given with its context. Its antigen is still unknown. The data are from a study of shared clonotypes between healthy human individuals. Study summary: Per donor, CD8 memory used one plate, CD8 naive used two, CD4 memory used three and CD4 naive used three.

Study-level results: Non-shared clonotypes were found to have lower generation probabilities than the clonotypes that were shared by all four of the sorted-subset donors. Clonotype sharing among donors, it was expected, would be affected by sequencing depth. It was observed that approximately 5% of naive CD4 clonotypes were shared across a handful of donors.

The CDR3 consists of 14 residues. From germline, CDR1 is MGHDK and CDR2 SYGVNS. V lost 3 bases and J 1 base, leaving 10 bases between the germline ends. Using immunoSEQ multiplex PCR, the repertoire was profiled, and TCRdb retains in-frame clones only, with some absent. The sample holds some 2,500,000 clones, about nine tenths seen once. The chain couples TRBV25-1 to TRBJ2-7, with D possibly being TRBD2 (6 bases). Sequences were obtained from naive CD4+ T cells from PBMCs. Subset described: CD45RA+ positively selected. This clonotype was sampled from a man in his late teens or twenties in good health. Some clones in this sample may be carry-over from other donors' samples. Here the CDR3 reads CASSDNSGSYEQYF. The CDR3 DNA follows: TGTGCCAGCAGTGATAATAGCGGATCCTACGAGCAGTACTTC.